This paragraph reports one T cell receptor (beta chain). Sequencing was performed with immunoSEQ multiplex PCR; in TCRdb, only in-frame clones are kept and a portion is missing. Here the sample spans roughly 190,000 clones, 84% being singletons. The CDR3 runs to 16 residues. The germline CDR1 and CDR2 sequences are SEHNR and FQNEAQ (reference sequence). J was trimmed by 6 bases and V by 4 bases; bases with no gene match: 8. This entry belongs to a study of blood T cell repertoires in COVID-19. The chain couples TRBV7-9 to TRBJ2-3; TRBD2 agrees at 12 bases. Sample: peripheral blood. This clonotype was sampled from a human donor in a cohort sampled during active COVID-19. This CDR3 reads CASSSQLAGGSDTQYF. As DNA, the CDR3 is TGTGCCAGCAGCTCACAACTAGCGGGGGGATCGGATACGCAGTATTTT.